The source of this TCR beta chain is a study of control samples from healthy donors and cancer patients. Sequenced by immunoSEQ multiplex PCR; TCRdb stores in-frame clones only, minus some. Of roughly 49,000 clones listed, roughly 92% are singletons. The CDR3 has 15 residues. The V gene end was trimmed by 4 bases and the J gene end by 4 bases; junction bases not matched to a gene: 6. Germline V gene sequence: CDR1 SGHNT, CDR2 YYREEE (reference sequence). The sequence derives from a man aged 25 to 40 with colorectal cancer. The chain links TRBV5-4 to TRBJ2-1; TRBD1 agrees at 9 bases. The sequencing sample was made of PBMCs. CDR3 sequence reads: CASSLGQGWYNEQFF. The CDR3 DNA reads as TGTGCCAGCAGCCTGGGACAGGGATGGTACAATGAGCAGTTCTTC.